This T cell receptor (beta chain) was sequenced during a study of blood T cell repertoires in COVID-19. Overall study context: Material from acute and convalescent COVID-19 was sourced from the United States, Italy and Spain. In each case, the material was cDNA or gDNA derived from T cells, B-cell-depleted T cells, or PBMCs.

Per the authors' pipeline: Cell counts per sample came from amplifying reference gene primers. Assay used: immunoSEQ multiplex PCR; TCRdb lists only in-frame clones, some missing. V and J calls and clone size are copied from that table; D and trimming were computed from the DNA. The profile shows under 200,000 clones, about 83% of them singletons. This CDR3 has 15 residues. V shed 6 bases and J 8 bases; nucleotides not matched to a gene: 13. Germline V CDR1 and CDR2: SGHTA, FQGNSA. This receptor was taken from a man aged 40-50 years who had recovered from COVID-19. Material for sequencing was peripheral blood. The V call is TRBV7-2, the J call TRBJ1-2; TRBD1 aligns across 9 bases. CDR3 coding DNA: TGTGCCAGCAGTCTAGCTTCGGGACAGGGAATGGGCTACACCTTC. Its protein is CASSLASGQGMGYTF.